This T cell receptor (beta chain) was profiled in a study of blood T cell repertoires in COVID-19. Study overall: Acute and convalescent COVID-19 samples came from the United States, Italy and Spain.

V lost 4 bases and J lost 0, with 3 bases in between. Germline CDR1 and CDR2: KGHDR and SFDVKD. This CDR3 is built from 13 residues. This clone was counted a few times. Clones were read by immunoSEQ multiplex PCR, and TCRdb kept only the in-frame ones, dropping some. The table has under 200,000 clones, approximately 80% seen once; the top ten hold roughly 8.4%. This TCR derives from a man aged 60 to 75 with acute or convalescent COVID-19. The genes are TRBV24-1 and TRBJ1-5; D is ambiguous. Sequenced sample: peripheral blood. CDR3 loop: CATSEYSNQPQHF. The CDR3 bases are TGTGCCACCAGTGAGTATAGCAATCAGCCCCAGCATTTT.